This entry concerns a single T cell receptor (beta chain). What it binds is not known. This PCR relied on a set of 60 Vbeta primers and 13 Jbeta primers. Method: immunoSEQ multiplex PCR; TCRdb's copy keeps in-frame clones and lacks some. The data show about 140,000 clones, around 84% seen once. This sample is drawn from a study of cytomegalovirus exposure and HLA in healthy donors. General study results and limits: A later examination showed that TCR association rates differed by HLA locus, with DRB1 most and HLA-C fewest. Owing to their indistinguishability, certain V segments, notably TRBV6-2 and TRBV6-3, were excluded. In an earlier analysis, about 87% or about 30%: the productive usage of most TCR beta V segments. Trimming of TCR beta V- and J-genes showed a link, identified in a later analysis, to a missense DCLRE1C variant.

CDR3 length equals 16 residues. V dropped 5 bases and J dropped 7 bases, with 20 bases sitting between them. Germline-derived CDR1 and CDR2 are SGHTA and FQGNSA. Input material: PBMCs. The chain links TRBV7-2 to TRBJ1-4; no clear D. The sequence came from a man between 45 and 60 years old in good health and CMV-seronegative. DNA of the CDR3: TGTGCCAGCAGCCTCACGTTAAGAGGGAGTGGTGAAAAACTGTTTTTT. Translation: CASSLTLRGSGEKLFF.